One and the same sample provided the 23 T cell receptor beta chains below, sequenced in a study of technical replicates of blood from a few donors. The method was immunoSEQ multiplex PCR; TCRdb's version includes in-frame clones alone and lacks a portion of them. The sample consists of more than 15,000 clones, roughly 86% of them appearing once. Sequenced sample: PBMCs. These TCRs come from a human donor in good health.

This chain joins TRBV25-1 and TRBJ1-6, with D hard to call. CDR1 is MGHDK, CDR2 SYGVNS, per germline. V gave up 4 bases and J gave up 6 bases, with 19 bases separating them. The CDR3 is made up of 17 amino acids. CDR3 sequence: CASSGPQFGFGNSPLHF. The CDR3 nucleotides are TGTGCCAGCAGTGGCCCCCAGTTTGGCTTTGGTAATTCACCCCTCCACTTT.

V and J are TRBV9 and TRBJ2-2; tentative D call: TRBD2 (7 bases). The CDR3 is made up of 15 amino acids. CDR1 and CDR2 (germline): SGDLS, YYNGEE. Deletions cut 3 bases from V and 4 bases from J, with 13 bases between. The CDR3 loop is CASSARGGSTGELFF. The CDR3 coding sequence is TGTGCCAGCAGCGCTAGGGGGGGAAGCACCGGGGAGCTGTTTTTT.

The V call is TRBV14, the J call TRBJ1-1; D might be TRBD1 (5 bases). This CDR3 comprises 15 residues. Germline loops: CDR1 SGHDN, CDR2 FVKESK. The V and J ends lost 2 bases and 0 bases respectively, with 10 bases between them. CDR3 in DNA: TGTGCCAGCAGCCAAAGGGACTTACTGAACACTGAAGCTTTCTTT. Amino acid sequence: CASSQRDLLNTEAFF.

Written as DNA, the CDR3 is TGTGCCAGCTCACCTCCAGGTCCCCCGGATACGCAGTATTTT. Translating it yields CASSPPGPPDTQYF. This sequence joins TRBV18 and TRBJ2-3; no reliable D call. Germline V gene data show CDR1 as KGHSH and CDR2 as LQKENI. Trimming shortened V by 3 bases and J by 6 bases, and 13 bases separated the two germline ends. The CDR3 sequence is 14 residues long. Looking up the rest from reference TRBV18 and TRBJ2-3 gives the full variable domain: NAGVMQNPRHLVRRRGQEARLRCSPMKGHSHVYWYRQLPEEGLKFMVYLQKENIIDESGMPKERFSAEFPKEGPSILRIQQVVRGDSAAYFCASSPPGPPDTQYFGPGTRLTVL.

The chain carries TRBV15 and TRBJ1-2; 7 bases are shared with TRBD1. The CDR3 extends over 13 amino acids. Germline V gene data show CDR1 as LNHNV and CDR2 as YYDKDF (reference sequence). The trim removed 3 bases at V and 3 bases at J, leaving 1 base unmatched. The CDR3 nucleotides read TGTGCCACCAGCAGCGGGACAGACTATGGCTACACCTTC. Translated: CATSSGTDYGYTF.

A single count supports this clone. This rearrangement joins TRBV6-4 to TRBJ2-3, with D perhaps matching TRBD1 (5 bases). V was pared by 5 bases and J by 1 base, with 13 bases between. The CDR3 runs to 15 residues. From germline, CDR1 is MRHNA and CDR2 SNTAGT. CDR3 sequence: CASSFQGSGTDTQYF. In nucleotides, the CDR3 is TGTGCCAGCAGTTTCCAGGGATCTGGCACAGATACGCAGTATTTT.

The chain has TRBV13 and TRBJ1-1; no definite D call. The CDR3 sequence is 15 residues long. Looked up from germline, CDR1 is PRHDT and CDR2 is FYEKMQ (reference sequence). Trimming removed 3 bases from V and 3 bases from J, with 14 bases in between. CDR3 nucleotide sequence: TGTGCCAGCAGCTTCCCCAGCGCGGAGGACACTGAAGCTTTCTTT. Translating it yields CASSFPSAEDTEAFF.

V usage is TRBV12-5 and J usage is TRBJ2-3, with 12 nucleotides matching TRBD2. The V segment lost 5 bases and the J segment 6 bases; nucleotides outside the gene matches: 9. This CDR3 is 16 amino acids long. Germline V gives CDR1 LGHNT, CDR2 FRNRAP. The CDR3 region is CASGTTSGTSGDTQYF. The CDR3 coding sequence is TGTGCTAGTGGTACCACCTCCGGGACTAGCGGGGATACGCAGTATTTT.

This clone came up once. J is TRBJ2-2 and V is TRBV5-1; D is ambiguous. Germline V gene lookup returns CDR1 SGHRS and CDR2 YFSETQ. This CDR3 spans 15 amino acids. Trimming stripped 5 bases from V and 2 bases from J, with 13 bases between. Written as DNA, the CDR3 is TGCGCCAGCAGAGTCGAGGTTTCCAACACCGGGGAGCTGTTTTTT. Protein sequence: CASRVEVSNTGELFF.

This clone came up once. V gene TRBV23-1 combines with J gene TRBJ2-7; possibly TRBD1 for D (6 bases). TRBV23-1 is treated as an ORF (open reading frame) with a function not yet certain. CDR3 length: 16 amino acids. V dropped 2 bases and J dropped 1 base, with 15 bases sitting between them. The CDR3 reads CASSQQVEQGSYEQYF. The CDR3 DNA reads as TGCGCCAGCAGTCAACAGGTCGAACAGGGATCCTACGAGCAGTACTTC.

The chain employs TRBV11-2 and TRBJ2-1, with TRBD1 matching 7 bases. Germline assignment: CDR1 SGHAT and CDR2 FQNNGV. V shed 5 bases, J shed 0 bases, and the junction held 7 bases outside the gene matches. This CDR3 is 16 amino acids long. The CDR3 bases are TGTGCCAGCAGCACAACGACAGGGCGCTCCTACAATGAGCAGTTCTTC. It specifies CASSTTTGRSYNEQFF. The whole variable domain, remainder taken from reference TRBV11-2 and TRBJ2-1, is EAGVAQSPRYKIIEKRQSVAFWCNPISGHATLYWYQQILGQGPKLLIQFQNNGVVDDSQLPKDRFSAERLKGVDSTLKIQPAKLEDSAVYLCASSTTTGRSYNEQFFGPGTRLTVL.

The rearrangement uses TRBV5-5 and TRBJ2-2, with 11 bases identical to TRBD2. Trimming took 6 bases from V and 6 from J; bases not matched to a gene: 13. This CDR3 region has 17 residues. Germline V gene data show CDR1 as SGHKS and CDR2 as YYEKEE (reference sequence). The CDR3 is CASTGLPGLAVPGELFF. The CDR3 DNA sequence: TGTGCCAGCACGGGATTACCGGGACTAGCGGTTCCCGGGGAGCTGTTTTTT.

This clone was detected only once. In nucleotides, the CDR3 is TGCGCCAGCAGCAGAATTACAGGGGGTTTGGGTGAAAAACTGTTTTTT. It yields the protein CASSRITGGLGEKLFF. This chain joins TRBV5-1 and TRBJ1-4, with 8 bases matching TRBD1. In germline, CDR1 is SGHRS, CDR2 YFSETQ. Trimming took 4 bases from V and 7 from J; bases not matched to a gene: 12. This CDR3 comprises 16 residues.

In its sample, this clone was seen once. This chain joins TRBV19 and TRBJ2-3; D is unclear. Deletions cut 2 bases from V and 2 bases from J, with 8 bases between. The length of the CDR3 is 14 residues. CDR1 and CDR2 from the germline V gene are LNHDA and SQIVND (reference sequence). CDR3 nucleotides: TGTGCCAGTAGTATAAGACTGACCACAGATACGCAGTATTTT. Translating it yields CASSIRLTTDTQYF.

The chain is built from TRBV15 and TRBJ1-5; 7 nucleotides match TRBD1. Looked up from germline, CDR1 is LNHNV and CDR2 is YYDKDF (reference sequence). After removal of 4 bases from V and 5 bases from J, the junction contained 5 bases not matched to a gene. The CDR3 is 14 amino acids. CDR3 amino acids: CATSMTGPHQPQHF. CDR3 nucleotide sequence: TGTGCCACCAGCATGACAGGGCCCCATCAGCCCCAGCATTTT.

This clone was recorded once. The chain joins TRBV10-3 to TRBJ2-7, with TRBD1 identical over 8 bases. CDR3 size: 14 residues. V lost 4 bases and J lost 3; bases outside the gene matches: 5. Germline V gene lookup returns CDR1 ENHRY and CDR2 SYGVKD. CDR3 sequence reads: CAISVGTGNYEQYF. CDR3 DNA sequence: TGTGCCATCAGTGTCGGGACAGGAAACTACGAGCAGTACTTC.

The chain recombines TRBV28 with TRBJ2-5, with TRBD1 identical over 9 bases. The CDR3 sequence is 15 residues long. Trimming cost V 5 bases and J 1 base; bases outside gene matches: 5. Germline V gene data show CDR1 as MDHEN and CDR2 as SYDVKM. CDR3: CASSHNRGRQETQYF. CDR3 DNA: TGTGCCAGCAGTCATAACAGGGGGCGCCAAGAGACCCAGTACTTC.

The chain employs TRBV29-1 and TRBJ1-5; 10 bases are a match to TRBD1. This CDR3 is 16 amino acids long. After removal of 2 bases from V and 4 bases from J, the junction contained 8 bases not matched to a gene. Germline values: CDR1 SQVTM, CDR2 ANQGSEA. The CDR3 DNA reads as TGCAGCGTTGAACCCGACAGGGGGCGCGGGAATCAGCCCCAGCATTTT. It translates to CSVEPDRGRGNQPQHF.

The chain couples TRBV27 to TRBJ2-5; 8 bases agree with TRBD2. J was trimmed by 10 bases and V by 6 bases; bases with no gene match: 10. The CDR3 totals 13 residues. Germline V lookup: CDR1 MNHEY, CDR2 SMNVEV (reference sequence). CDR3 sequence: CASSWTSRRVQYF. DNA for the CDR3: TGTGCCAGCAGCTGGACTAGCAGAAGGGTCCAGTACTTC.

The rearrangement links TRBV30 to TRBJ2-1, with 7 bases aligning to TRBD2. V shed 4 bases and J 4 bases; nucleotides not matched to a gene: 10. The germline V gene has CDR1 GTSNPN and CDR2 SVGIG (reference sequence). The CDR3 contains 15 residues. The CDR3, as DNA: TGTGCCTGGACCAAGAGCGGGATGATGTACAATGAGCAGTTCTTC. Translating gives CAWTKSGMMYNEQFF.

This clone was seen just once. This rearrangement joins TRBV20-1 to TRBJ1-1; D may be TRBD1 (6 bases). Germline V CDR1 and CDR2: DFQATT, SNEGSKA (reference sequence). This CDR3 contains 9 residues. V shed 7 bases and J shed 11 bases, with 11 bases lying between them. CDR3 in amino acids: CSGNRAAFF. The CDR3 nucleotides read TGCAGTGGTAACAGGGCCGCTTTCTTT.

This chain uses TRBV28 with TRBJ1-5; 8 nucleotides match TRBD1. Germline values: CDR1 MDHEN, CDR2 SYDVKM. The CDR3 sequence is 14 residues long. The J segment lost 3 bases and the V segment lost 6 bases, leaving 4 bases of the junction unmatched. CDR3 residues: CASRPTGVNQPQHF. The CDR3 DNA sequence: TGTGCCAGCAGGCCGACAGGGGTCAATCAGCCCCAGCATTTT.

The chain uses TRBV27 and TRBJ1-3; 7 bases line up with TRBD1. The germline gives CDR1 MNHEY, CDR2 SMNVEV (reference sequence). V shed 6 bases and J 0 bases; nucleotides not matched to a gene: 2. This CDR3 spans 14 amino acids. The CDR3 here is CASRPGGSGNTIYF. The CDR3 DNA is TGTGCCAGCAGACCAGGGGGCTCTGGAAACACCATATATTTT.